The 30 T cell receptor beta chains given below trace back to one sample, sequenced in a study of prognosis after radiotherapy for stage I lung cancer. Multiplex PCR, run in two rounds, amplified TCR beta CDR3 from genomic DNA. First-round PCR used primers specific to each TRBV and TRBJ gene. A single record per CDR3 protein comes from TCRdb applying MiXCR to the multiplex PCR reads. The sample carries almost 20,000 distinct CDR3 sequences, approximately 25% recorded once. The specimen comprised PBMCs, sampled before or after stereotactic body radiation therapy (not recorded which). The receptors were gathered from a donor of 50 years or more with non-small cell lung cancer.

The sample holds a few counts of this clonotype. A read error is the likely source, as a far larger clone sits one nucleotide away. This chain connects TRBV6-2 or TRBV6-3 to TRBJ1-1; 7 bases map to TRBD1. The J call is uncertain, as TRBJ1-6 better fits the DNA end. CDR1 MNHEY and CDR2 SVGEGT come from the germline V gene. This CDR3 comprises 16 residues. The CDR3 spells CASSKTTGDPGSPLHF. As DNA, the CDR3 is TGTGCCAGCAGCAAGACCACAGGGGACCCTGGTTCACCCCTCCACTTT.

This clonotype appeared many times. This chain uses TRBV7-9 with TRBJ1-2; 7 nucleotides match TRBD1. With 2 bases clipped from V and 4 bases from J, the junction kept 7 bases outside the gene matches. Germline V lookup: CDR1 SEHNR, CDR2 FQNEAQ (reference sequence). The CDR3 is 15 residues long. Written as DNA, the CDR3 is TGTGCCAGCAGCTTACAATTTGCAGGGGGCTATGGCTACACCTTC. Its protein is CASSLQFAGGYGYTF. The full variable domain, rest sourced from reference TRBV7-9 and TRBJ1-2, is DTGVSQNPRHKITKRGQNVTFRCDPISEHNRLYWYRQTLGQGPEFLTYFQNEAQLEKSRLLSDRFSAERPKGSFSTLEIQRTEQGDSAMYLCASSLQFAGGYGYTFGSGTRLTVV.

This chain uses TRBV20-1 with TRBJ1-1, with 9 nucleotides matching TRBD1. Germline-derived CDR1 and CDR2 are DFQATT and SNEGSKA (reference sequence). The CDR3 extends over 14 amino acids. The CDR3 DNA follows: TGCAGAGCACATTACAGGGGGCGGTCCACTGAAGCTTTCTTT. It codes for CRAHYRGRSTEAFF.

The chain couples TRBV27 to TRBJ2-5; TRBD1 agrees at 8 bases. V shed 7 bases and J 5 bases; nucleotides not matched to a gene: 12. Germline-derived CDR1 and CDR2 are MNHEY and SMNVEV (reference sequence). There are 15 residues in the CDR3. For the CDR3, the DNA is TGTGCCAGCATCTCTGAGACAGGGGTGATGGAGACCCAGTACTTC. It is translated as CASISETGVMETQYF.

This clonotype appeared many times. The genes are TRBV6-4 and TRBJ2-1, with 11 bases matching TRBD1. CDR1 and CDR2 from the germline V gene are MRHNA and SNTAGT. The trim removed 0 bases at V and 6 bases at J, leaving 4 bases unmatched. The CDR3 is 16 amino acids. The CDR3 region has the DNA TGTGCCAGCAGTGACTCGCCCGGGACAGGGGGCAATGAGCAGTTCTTC. As protein: CASSDSPGTGGNEQFF.

With regard to this clonotype: With a far larger clone one base away, a read error is the likely cause. The chain carries TRBV7-2 and TRBJ2-5, with D possibly TRBD2 on 5 matching bases. The DNA matches TRBJ2-1 better at its end, which makes the J call doubtful. The CDR3 spans 18 residues. CDR1 and CDR2 (germline): SGHTA, FQGNSA. CDR3 region: CASSLRTRVGVRDNEQFF. Written as DNA, the CDR3 is TGTGCCAGCAGCTTACGGACCCGAGTCGGGGTGAGGGACAATGAGCAGTTCTTC.

This clonotype appeared many times. The chain has TRBV4-3 and TRBJ2-1, with a weak D call TRBD2 (5 bases). CDR3 length: 14 residues. V lost 3 bases, J lost 4 bases, and 10 bases lay in between. The V gene's germline CDR1 is LGHNA and CDR2 YSLEER. CDR3 bases: TGCGCCAGCAGCCAGGCCCCGGGATACAATGAGCAGTTCTTC. As protein: CASSQAPGYNEQFF.

As to this clonotype: The junction differs from germline at one of its ends, possibly a read error. V is TRBV20-1 and J is TRBJ2-2; D possibly uses TRBD1 or TRBD2 (6 bases each). CDR3 length equals 17 residues. In germline, CDR1 is DFQATT, CDR2 SNEGSKA (reference sequence). CDR3 DNA sequence: TGCAGTGCTAGAGAGGGGGGACATGGATTCGACACCGGGGAGCCGTTTTTT. The encoded protein is CSAREGGHGFDTGEPFF.

This clonotype counts as medium-sized. The chain carries TRBV27 and TRBJ2-7; 10 nucleotides match TRBD1. J lost 3 bases, V lost 6 bases, and 8 bases had no gene match. CDR1 and CDR2 from the germline V gene are MNHEY and SMNVEV (reference sequence). The length of the CDR3 is 15 residues. In DNA form, the CDR3 reads TGTGCCAGCAGCAGCCGGGACAGGGGAATCTACGAGCAGTACTTC. It yields the protein CASSSRDRGIYEQYF.

Comments on this clonotype: This likely stems from a read error, as it lies one base from a far larger clone. V gene TRBV6-5 combines with J gene TRBJ2-7, with D unclear. V dropped 5 bases and J dropped 2 bases, with 16 bases sitting between them. Germline V gene sequence: CDR1 MNHEY, CDR2 SVGAGI. The CDR3 spans 15 residues. The CDR3 nucleotides are TGTGCCAGCAGTGTTTTGTCGGCAGATCCCTACGAGCAGTACTTC. Amino acids: CASSVLSADPYEQYF.

The chain uses TRBV2 and TRBJ2-3, with D hard to call. The CDR3 loop spans 14 amino acids. Per germline, CDR1 SNHLY and CDR2 FYNNEI. The V gene lost 6 bases and the J gene lost 2 bases, with 12 bases spanning the gap. Here the CDR3 DNA reads TGTGCCAGCAGCCATGGTGTTCACACAGATACGCAGTATTTT. It specifies CASSHGVHTDTQYF.

This clonotype was observed many times. J is TRBJ1-5 and V is TRBV12-3 or TRBV12-4; D is perhaps TRBD1 (5 bases). With 9 bases removed from V and 7 bases from J, the gap between germline ends came to 16 bases. This CDR3 is 13 amino acids long. The chain's CDR3 is CASRTGTGQPQHF. The CDR3 DNA follows: TGTGCCAGTAGGACCGGGACGGGGCAGCCCCAGCATTTT.

This clonotype was seen repeatedly, ten times or more. V is TRBV30 and J is TRBJ2-1, with D possibly being TRBD1 or TRBD2 (5 bases each). The CDR3 length is 15 residues. CDR1 GTSNPN and CDR2 SVGIG come from the germline V gene (reference sequence). Deletions cut 5 bases from V and 8 bases from J, with 22 bases between. The CDR3 loop reads CAWALGRAPPDEQFF. Written as DNA, the CDR3 is TGTGCCTGGGCCCTGGGGCGGGCCCCCCCGGATGAGCAGTTCTTC.

This clonotype was picked up many times. This chain uses TRBV7-8 with TRBJ2-3; D possibly matches TRBD1 or TRBD2 (5 bases each). Trimming stripped 1 base from V and 2 bases from J, with 13 bases between. The CDR3 has 16 amino acids. Germline-derived CDR1 and CDR2 are SGHVS and FQNEAQ. CDR3 in amino acids: CASSLGRGTLTDTQYF. The CDR3, as DNA: TGTGCCAGCAGCTTAGGAAGAGGGACGCTCACAGATACGCAGTATTTT.

This clonotype occurred many times. V is TRBV6-2 or TRBV6-3 and J is TRBJ2-7; TRBD2 matches at 9 bases. Trimming removed 7 bases from V and 3 bases from J; junction bases left unmatched: 7. Germline V gene data show CDR1 as MNHEY and CDR2 as SVGEGT. The CDR3 has 14 amino acids. The CDR3 nucleotides read TGTGCCAGCAATCTAGCGGGACCTTACTACGAGCAGTACTTC. Protein product: CASNLAGPYYEQYF.

This clonotype was recorded many times. The rearrangement uses TRBV2 and TRBJ2-2; D gene uncertain. Germline loops: CDR1 SNHLY, CDR2 FYNNEI. The length of the CDR3 is 14 residues. The V end was cut by 6 bases, the J end by 6 bases, with 14 bases between. This CDR3 reads CASRAGSRSGELFF. CDR3 DNA: TGTGCCAGCAGAGCCGGGTCCAGATCCGGGGAGCTGTTTTTT.

This clonotype has ten or more counts. The chain joins TRBV6-1 to TRBJ2-6; TRBD2 agrees at 11 bases. Germline V gene sequence: CDR1 MNHNS, CDR2 SASEGT. The V gene end was trimmed by 5 bases and the J gene end by 0 bases; junction bases not matched to a gene: 6. The CDR3 length is 18 residues. This chain's CDR3 is CASSPHSGRGSGANVLTF. CDR3 DNA: TGTGCCAGCAGTCCCCATAGCGGGAGGGGCTCTGGGGCCAACGTCCTGACTTTC.

This clonotype was observed at least ten times. The rearrangement links TRBV6-1 to TRBJ1-1, with 7 bases fitting TRBD1. CDR3 size: 15 residues. Germline CDR1 and CDR2: MNHNS and SASEGT. V gave up 6 bases and J gave up 4 bases; unmatched junction bases: 11. The CDR3 DNA is TGTGCCAGCAGGGAACAGGGGCGTTGGTTCACTGAAGCTTTCTTT. Protein product: CASREQGRWFTEAFF.

The table lists this clonotype with a count of one. A single base is all that separates this from a far larger clone, so a read error is likely. The chain is built from TRBV7-9 and TRBJ2-3, with D perhaps matching TRBD2 (6 bases). Germline V gives CDR1 SEHNR, CDR2 FQNEAQ (reference sequence). This CDR3 is 15 amino acids long. DNA for the CDR3: TGTGCCAGCAGCTTAGTTCCGGGAGCCACATATACGCAGTATTTT. Translating gives CASSLVPGATYTQYF.

This clonotype is labeled medium-sized. The gene calls are TRBV7-2 and TRBJ2-1; TRBD1 or TRBD2 may be the D gene (5 bases each). CDR3 size: 12 residues. Trimming took off 6 bases at V and 3 bases at J, with 6 bases between the two ends. The germline V gene encodes CDR1 SGHTA and CDR2 FQGNSA. CDR3 residues: CASRGDYNEQFF. The CDR3 DNA reads as TGTGCCAGCAGGGGGGACTACAATGAGCAGTTCTTC. The variable domain in full, with the rest retrieved from reference TRBV7-2 and TRBJ2-1, is GAGVSQSPSNKVTEKGKDVELRCDPISGHTALYWYRQSLGQGLEFLIYFQGNSAPDKSGLPSDRFSAERTGGSVSTLTIQRTQQEDSAVYLCASRGDYNEQFFGPGTRLTVL.

The V gene is TRBV20-1, the J gene TRBJ1-5, with D unclear. V lost 2 bases to trimming and J lost 1 base, with 12 bases between them. This CDR3 region has 15 residues. Germline-derived CDR1 and CDR2 are DFQATT and SNEGSKA (reference sequence). The CDR3 loop reads CSARSLSISNQPQHF. The CDR3, as DNA: TGCAGTGCTAGATCTTTGAGCATAAGCAATCAGCCCCAGCATTTT.

The table lists this clonotype with many counts. The chain uses TRBV5-5 and TRBJ1-1; perhaps TRBD1 as D (6 bases). The CDR3 loop spans 15 amino acids. Germline V CDR1 and CDR2: SGHKS, YYEKEE (reference sequence). Deletions cut 4 bases from V and 3 bases from J, with 16 bases between. CDR3: CASSAAGGPDTEAFF. The CDR3 coding sequence is TGTGCCAGCAGCGCCGCCGGGGGGCCTGACACTGAAGCTTTCTTT.

This clonotype was found many times. V is TRBV3-1 and J is TRBJ1-1; D not certain. V dropped 7 bases and J dropped 1 base, with 16 bases sitting between them. The CDR3 is made up of 15 amino acids. The germline V gene encodes CDR1 LGHDT and CDR2 YNNKEL (reference sequence). CDR3 nucleotide sequence: TGTGCCAGCAACGACCACGGGCAACCGAACACTGAAGCTTTCTTT. The encoded protein is CASNDHGQPNTEAFF. Filled out from reference TRBV3-1 and TRBJ1-1, the complete variable domain reads DTAVSQTPKYLVTQMGNDKSIKCEQNLGHDTMYWYKQDSKKFLKIMFSYNNKELIINETVPNRFSPKSPDKAHLNLHINSLELGDSAVYFCASNDHGQPNTEAFFGQGTRLTVV.

This clonotype was seen once. At one boundary the junction diverges from the germline segment, which might be a read error. The chain has TRBV18 and TRBJ1-1; tentatively, D is TRBD1 (6 bases). Per germline, CDR1 KGHSH and CDR2 LQKENI. This CDR3 contains 13 residues. CDR3 DNA: TGCGCCAGCTCACCAGTCAGGGGCACTGAAGCTTTCTTT. It specifies CASSPVRGTEAFF.

This clonotype was seen at least ten times. The V gene is TRBV6-1, the J gene TRBJ2-1; 8 bases agree with TRBD2. The CDR3 contains 16 residues. V lost 6 bases and J lost 0; bases outside the gene matches: 7. Looked up from germline, CDR1 is MNHNS and CDR2 is SASEGT. The DNA of the CDR3 is TGTGCCAGCAGCCGTAGCGGGGCAAGCTCCTACAATGAGCAGTTCTTC. It yields the protein CASSRSGASSYNEQFF.

This clonotype was observed many times. This chain uses TRBV5-8 with TRBJ2-7; 12 bases align to TRBD2. Germline V gives CDR1 SGHTS, CDR2 YDEGEE. The CDR3 is made up of 17 amino acids. Losses at the gene ends were 0 bases for V and 5 bases for J; bases not matched to a gene: 9. The CDR3 loop reads CASSLVASGRARHEQYF. The CDR3 DNA reads TGTGCCAGCAGCTTGGTCGCTAGCGGGAGGGCCCGGCACGAGCAGTACTTC.

This clonotype occurred many times. Germline and junction disagree at one end, which may indicate a read error. This rearrangement joins TRBV12-3 or TRBV12-4 to TRBJ2-3, with TRBD2 matching 8 bases. The CDR3 extends over 13 amino acids. The CDR3 DNA is TGTGCCAGCAGTCTAGCGGGTTGGGATACGCAGTATTTT. Amino acid sequence: CASSLAGWDTQYF.

There are many counts of this clonotype. The gene calls are TRBV20-1 and TRBJ2-2; TRBD2 aligns across 13 bases. The germline V gene encodes CDR1 DFQATT and CDR2 SNEGSKA (reference sequence). V shed 1 base and J 7 bases; nucleotides not matched to a gene: 9. The CDR3 loop spans 17 amino acids. CDR3 residues: CSARAGTSGVHFGELFF. DNA for the CDR3: TGCAGTGCTAGAGCGGGGACTAGCGGGGTACATTTCGGGGAGCTGTTTTTT.

A remark on this clonotype: One junction end does not reproduce the germline sequence, and a read error may be involved. The chain links TRBV5-1 to TRBJ2-5; TRBD1 might be the D (6 bases). This CDR3 is 13 amino acids long. Germline V gene sequence: CDR1 SGHRS, CDR2 YFSETQ. This CDR3 is CASSLQGQETQYF. The CDR3 DNA sequence: TGCGCCAGCAGCTTACAGGGCCAAGAGACGCAGTACTTC.

This clonotype occurred many times. The V gene is TRBV14, the J gene TRBJ1-1; a possible D gene is TRBD1 (5 bases). The CDR3 totals 13 residues. Trimming shortened V by 4 bases and J by 0 bases, and 6 bases separated the two germline ends. Germline lookup yields CDR1 SGHDN and CDR2 FVKESK. CDR3 sequence (DNA): TGTGCCAGCAGCCTGGACATGAACACTGAAGCTTTCTTT. It encodes CASSLDMNTEAFF.